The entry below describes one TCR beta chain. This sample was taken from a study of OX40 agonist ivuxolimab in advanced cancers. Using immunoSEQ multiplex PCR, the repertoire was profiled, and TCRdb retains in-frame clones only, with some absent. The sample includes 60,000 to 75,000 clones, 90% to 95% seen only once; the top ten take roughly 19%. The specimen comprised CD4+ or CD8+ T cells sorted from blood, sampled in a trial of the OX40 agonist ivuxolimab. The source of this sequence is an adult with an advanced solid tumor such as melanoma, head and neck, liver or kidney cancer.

The CDR3 sequence is CASSPGLTGTEAFF. The CDR3 DNA follows: TGCGCCAGCAGCCCGGGACTCACTGGCACTGAAGCTTTCTTT. The chain couples TRBV4-3 to TRBJ1-1; weak D call: TRBD1 (5 bases). V shed 4 bases and J shed 4 bases, with 13 bases lying between them. The CDR3 covers 14 residues. The germline CDR1 and CDR2 sequences are LGHNA and YSLEER.